These T cell receptor beta chains were read from a single sample in a study of technical replicates of blood from a few donors. Generated by immunoSEQ multiplex PCR, the TCRdb table keeps only in-frame clones and is missing some. This sample has about 60,000 clones, with 90% to 95% found just once. The sample consisted of PBMCs. The receptors originated from a human donor in good health. Some clones in this sample may be carry-over from other donors' samples. Each CDR3 is given with its conserved first and last residue. D genes are given only for firm matches. Some rows have no size entry. The others give once, few or many, or a class for an expanded clone.

>TRBJ2-5|.|TRBV5-8|.
CASSLGTRQTQETQYF
TGTGCCAGCAGCTTGGGGACCCGACAGACCCAAGAGACCCAGTACTTC
>TRBJ1-1|.|TRBV4-3|.
CASSPGSTSAEAFF
TGCGCCAGCAGCCCTGGGTCCACAAGCGCTGAAGCTTTCTTT
>TRBJ2-6|.|TRBV18|few
CASSPSTASLSGANVLTF
TGTGCCAGCTCACCATCGACAGCCAGCTTGTCGGGGGCCAACGTCCTGACTTTC
>TRBJ2-5|TRBD2|TRBV7-3|once
CASSTGTSTKETQYF
TGTGCCAGCAGCACCGGGACTAGCACAAAAGAGACCCAGTACTTC
>TRBJ2-2|TRBD1|TRBV6-5|.
CASSPGGWTGELFF
TGTGCCAGCAGTCCAGGGGGATGGACCGGGGAGCTGTTTTTT
>TRBJ1-1|.|TRBV30|once
CAWKRGGSVNTEAFF
TGTGCCTGGAAACGGGGGGGATCGGTTAACACTGAAGCTTTCTTT
>TRBJ1-2|.|TRBV11-1|.
CASSREGPGYGYTF
TGTGCCAGCAGCCGCGAGGGTCCCGGATATGGCTACACCTTC
>TRBJ1-2|.|TRBV27|.
CASSLQGSYGYTF
TGTGCCAGCAGTTTACAGGGAAGCTATGGCTACACCTTC
>TRBJ2-3|TRBD2|TRBV9|.
CASGGGTSTDTQYF
TGTGCCAGCGGGGGGGGAACTAGCACAGATACGCAGTATTTT
>TRBJ2-7|.|TRBV7-8|.
CASSLGAFFSEQYF
TGTGCCAGCAGCCTAGGGGCATTTTTCTCGGAGCAGTACTTC
>TRBJ2-3|TRBD1|TRBV9|once
CASSANRGNADTQYF
TGTGCCAGCAGCGCGAACAGGGGGAACGCAGATACGCAGTATTTT
>TRBJ2-3|TRBD2|TRBV11-2|.
CASSLAGATDTQYF
TGTGCCAGCAGCCTAGCGGGAGCTACAGATACGCAGTATTTT
>TRBJ2-1|TRBD2|TRBV5-3|.
CARSLPCDGGYLWDEQFF
TGTGCCAGAAGCTTGCCCTGTGACGGGGGGTATCTCTGGGATGAGCAGTTCTTC
>TRBJ2-7|.|TRBV11-2|.
CASSLDLAGTSYEQYF
TGTGCCAGCAGCTTAGATCTTGCGGGCACCTCCTACGAGCAGTACTTC
>TRBJ2-3|TRBD2|TRBV5-4|.
CASSLLGGASGGGPTDTQYF
TGTGCCAGCAGCTTGTTAGGCGGGGCTAGCGGGGGGGGGCCCACAGATACGCAGTATTTT
>TRBJ2-5|TRBD2|TRBV5-6|.
CASSLTGGGETQYF
TGTGCCAGCAGCTTAACGGGAGGGGGAGAGACCCAGTACTTC
>TRBJ2-3|.|TRBV7-3|.
CASSFMSGSTDTQYF
TGTGCCAGCAGCTTCATGTCGGGTAGCACAGATACGCAGTATTTT
>TRBJ1-1|.|TRBV6-5|.
CASSYSSDSPTEAFF
TGTGCCAGCAGTTACTCGTCCGACAGTCCGACTGAAGCTTTCTTT
>TRBJ2-5|.|TRBV5-1|.
CASSLSMIAEETQYF
TGCGCCAGCAGCTTGAGTATGATAGCGGAAGAGACCCAGTACTTC
>TRBJ2-7|.|TRBV11-2|.
CASSYTSFGEQYF
TGTGCCAGCAGCTATACTAGTTTTGGCGAGCAGTACTTC
>TRBJ2-7|.|TRBV14|.
CASSPGTIRTEQYF
TGTGCCAGCAGCCCTGGGACAATTCGGACCGAGCAGTACTTC
>TRBJ1-2|.|TRBV30|.
CAWTMTFGLDGYTF
TGTGCCTGGACCATGACTTTCGGTCTGGATGGCTACACCTTC
>TRBJ1-6|.|TRBV28|.
CASRARRIVSNNSPLHF
TGTGCCAGCAGGGCCCGGCGGATTGTCTCAAATAATTCACCCCTCCACTTT
>TRBJ2-1|.|TRBV6-1|.
CASREVSEQFF
TGTGCCAGCCGCGAAGTTAGCGAGCAGTTCTTC
>TRBJ1-1|TRBD1|TRBV5-1|.
CASSSTGGSSTEAFF
TGCGCCAGCAGCTCGACAGGGGGCTCAAGCACTGAAGCTTTCTTT
>TRBJ1-1|.|TRBV6-6|once
CASSYSSTENTEAFF
TGTGCCAGCAGTTACTCGAGTACAGAGAACACTGAAGCTTTCTTT
>TRBJ1-5|TRBD1|TRBV7-9|once
CASSLSGGDQPQHF
TGTGCCAGCAGCTTATCAGGGGGCGATCAGCCCCAGCATTTT
>TRBJ2-2|TRBD2|TRBV5-4|.
CASSLGAGGRTGELFF
TGTGCCAGCAGCCTGGGTGCGGGAGGGCGAACCGGGGAGCTGTTTTTT
>TRBJ2-2|TRBD2|TRBV9|.
CASSVERGGEYTGELFF
TGTGCCAGCAGCGTAGAGCGGGGGGGCGAGTACACCGGGGAGCTGTTTTTT
>TRBJ2-1|TRBD2|TRBV11-2|.
CASSFKGLAGLSSYNEQFF
TGTGCCAGCAGCTTCAAGGGACTAGCGGGATTGTCCTCCTACAATGAGCAGTTCTTC
>TRBJ2-5|.|TRBV2|.
CASSEPVIETQYF
TGTGCCAGCAGTGAACCCGTTATAGAGACCCAGTACTTC
>TRBJ2-5|TRBD1|TRBV7-3|.
CASSIGTGRGETQYF
TGTGCCAGCAGCATCGGGACAGGGAGGGGGGAGACCCAGTACTTC